Shown below are 19 T cell receptor beta chains from a single sample sequenced in a study of blood T cell repertoires in COVID-19. Profiled with immunoSEQ multiplex PCR; TCRdb holds only in-frame clones, not every one. This table has 250,000 or so clones, around 79% appearing once. Sequenced sample: peripheral blood. Receptors originate from a woman of 80 years or more with acute or convalescent COVID-19.

This clone has only one observation. The chain carries TRBV18 and TRBJ1-4, with 8 bases lining up with TRBD1. The CDR3 contains 15 residues. Unmatched junction bases numbered 4, after V lost 2 bases and J lost 5 bases. Germline V lookup: CDR1 KGHSH, CDR2 LQKENI. The CDR3 spells CASSPRTGQNEKLFF. The CDR3 bases are TGTGCCAGCTCACCAAGGACAGGGCAGAATGAAAAACTGTTTTTT.

The rearrangement links TRBV19 to TRBJ2-2; TRBD1 matches 8 bases. Germline values: CDR1 LNHDA, CDR2 SQIVND (reference sequence). V lost 6 bases, J lost 7 bases, and 7 bases stayed unmatched. The CDR3 has 14 residues. The CDR3 protein is CASRQGAPGGELFF. CDR3 DNA sequence: TGTGCCAGTAGGCAGGGGGCGCCAGGCGGGGAGCTGTTTTTT.

The chain is built from TRBV5-4 and TRBJ2-7; the match to TRBD2 covers 16 bases. J lost 0 bases, V lost 4 bases, and 13 bases had no gene match. This CDR3 contains 20 residues. The germline gives CDR1 SGHNT, CDR2 YYREEE (reference sequence). CDR3 coding DNA: TGTGCCAGCAGCCCTAATCATGGGACTAGCGGGGGGGCCGCCTCCTACGAGCAGTACTTC. Residues: CASSPNHGTSGGAASYEQYF.

The rearrangement links TRBV4-2 to TRBJ2-3; maybe TRBD2 (5 bases). V was clipped by 1 base and J by 0 bases, with 11 bases between them. Germline V gene sequence: CDR1 LGHNA, CDR2 YNFKEQ. The CDR3 sequence is 16 residues long. CDR3 nucleotides: TGTGCCAGCAGCCAAGGAGCCGGCGGGAGCACAGATACGCAGTATTTT. It is translated as CASSQGAGGSTDTQYF.

V gene TRBV5-8 combines with J gene TRBJ2-2; TRBD2 is a possible D gene (6 bases). CDR1 is SGHTS, CDR2 YDEGEE, per germline. This CDR3 region has 15 residues. The V and J ends lost 7 bases and 4 bases respectively, with 17 bases between them. The CDR3 DNA is TGTGCCAGCCCAATAGCGGTGTTTTTCACCGGGGAGCTGTTTTTT. It encodes CASPIAVFFTGELFF.

The chain has TRBV13 and TRBJ2-3; 11 nucleotides line up with TRBD2. J lost 4 bases, V lost 4 bases, and 10 bases had no gene match. The germline V gene has CDR1 PRHDT and CDR2 FYEKMQ (reference sequence). CDR3 length equals 17 residues. The CDR3 reads CASSSPLAGGFSDTQYF. The CDR3 coding sequence is TGTGCCAGCAGCTCTCCCTTAGCGGGGGGGTTCTCAGATACGCAGTATTTT.

This clone showed up just a few times. The limits of the CDR3 on the DNA are not certain, so only TCRdb's listed CDR3 is given. The chain employs TRBV7-2 and TRBJ1-1; TRBD1 is the table's D call and was not checked against the DNA. The CDR3 spans 14 amino acids, including both terminal residues. Per germline, CDR1 SGHTA and CDR2 FQGNSA. The CDR3 loop is CASSLWAQGATTFF.

CDR3 sequence: CASSLEKTGIRVGELFF. The CDR3 DNA follows: TGTGCCAGCAGCTTAGAAAAGACAGGGATAAGAGTCGGGGAGCTGTTTTTT. The chain is built from TRBV7-2 and TRBJ2-2, with 7 bases aligning to TRBD1. Germline CDR1 SGHTA, CDR2 FQGNSA. The CDR3 consists of 17 residues. J was trimmed by 7 bases and V by 1 base; bases with no gene match: 12.

The rearrangement links TRBV3-1 (or the pseudogene TRBV3-2) to TRBJ2-7; 10 bases agree with TRBD2. Germline assignment: CDR1 LGHDT and CDR2 YNNKEL (reference sequence). V was pared by 4 bases and J by 1 base, with 1 base of the junction left unmatched. The CDR3 runs to 14 residues. The CDR3 nucleotides are TGTGCCAGCAGCCGGACTAGCGGTTCCTACGAGCAGTACTTC. It translates to CASSRTSGSYEQYF.

The J gene is TRBJ2-5, the V gene TRBV10-2; D gene ambiguous. Looked up from germline, CDR1 is WSHSY and CDR2 is SAAADI. The V and J ends lost 10 bases and 5 bases respectively, with 14 bases between them. CDR3 length equals 12 residues. CDR3 sequence (DNA): TGCGCCACGCTAGATCCGCGGGAGACCCAGTACTTC. Encoded protein: CATLDPRETQYF.

The chain joins TRBV24-1 to TRBJ2-2; possible D gene TRBD1, 6 bases. Trimming shortened V by 9 bases and J by 3 bases, and 16 bases separated the two germline ends. The CDR3 consists of 15 residues. Germline CDR1 reads KGHDR; CDR2 reads SFDVKD. CDR3 in amino acids: CATGGSGVDTGELFF. The CDR3 nucleotides read TGTGCCACCGGGGGATCAGGGGTGGACACCGGGGAGCTGTTTTTT.

The chain couples TRBV2 to TRBJ2-1; TRBD2 matches 8 bases. There are 17 residues in the CDR3. Germline assignment: CDR1 SNHLY and CDR2 FYNNEI. The ends lost 6 bases at V and 7 bases at J; junction bases unmatched: 17. The chain's CDR3 is CASRIARGGLGGNEQFF. The CDR3 nucleotides read TGTGCCAGCAGGATCGCGAGAGGGGGACTAGGTGGTAATGAGCAGTTCTTC.

The rearrangement uses TRBV14 and TRBJ1-4, with TRBD1 matching over 9 bases. This CDR3 has 15 amino acids. Trimming removed 4 bases from V and 7 bases from J; junction bases left unmatched: 7. CDR1 SGHDN and CDR2 FVKESK come from the germline V gene. CDR3 amino acids: CASSPNRGHREKLFF. The CDR3 region has the DNA TGTGCCAGCAGCCCCAACAGGGGGCATCGTGAAAAACTGTTTTTT.

The gene calls are TRBV27 and TRBJ1-6; no clear D. In germline, CDR1 is MNHEY, CDR2 SMNVEV (reference sequence). Trimming left V 6 bases short and J 0 bases short, with 9 bases between. This CDR3 has 15 residues. The CDR3 DNA sequence: TGTGCCAGCAGGGTGGAGAGCTCCTATAATTCACCCCTCCACTTT. It yields the protein CASRVESSYNSPLHF.

The chain couples TRBV5-1 to TRBJ2-3; D not resolved. V shed 3 bases and J shed 5 bases, with 7 bases lying between them. From germline, CDR1 is SGHRS and CDR2 YFSETQ. The CDR3 length is 12 residues. CDR3 protein: CASSSHLDTQYF. The CDR3 DNA reads TGCGCCAGCAGCTCCCACTTAGATACGCAGTATTTT.

The V gene is TRBV5-6, the J gene TRBJ1-1, with 9 bases lining up with TRBD1. Trimming removed 1 base from V and 5 bases from J; junction bases left unmatched: 9. Germline CDR1 is SGHDT and CDR2 is YYEEEE. The CDR3 is 16 residues long. The CDR3 nucleotides are TGTGCCAGCAGCTTGTCGACAGGGGGTCGGGGGACTGAAGCTTTCTTT. Translation gives CASSLSTGGRGTEAFF.

V and J are TRBV5-4 and TRBJ2-1, with D possibly TRBD1 on 6 matching bases. V was shortened by 3 bases and J by 7 bases, with 17 bases between the two germline ends. The CDR3 consists of 15 residues. Germline assignment: CDR1 SGHNT and CDR2 YYREEE (reference sequence). In nucleotides, the CDR3 is TGTGCCAGCAGCTCCCAGGGGAGAACACGAAATGAGCAGTTCTTC. Protein: CASSSQGRTRNEQFF. The full variable domain, with the rest looked up from reference TRBV5-4 and TRBJ2-1, is ETGVTQSPTHLIKTRGQQVTLRCSSQSGHNTVSWYQQALGQGPQFIFQYYREEENGRGNFPPRFSGLQFPNYSSELNVNALELDDSALYLCASSSQGRTRNEQFFGPGTRLTVL.

This rearrangement joins TRBV9 to TRBJ2-1; 7 positions match TRBD2. In germline, CDR1 is SGDLS, CDR2 YYNGEE. The CDR3 covers 20 residues. V shed 0 bases, J shed 0 bases, and the junction held 15 bases outside the gene matches. The CDR3 nucleotides are TGTGCCAGCAGCGTAGCACCCCAACTAGCGTCCAAGAGCTCCTACAATGAGCAGTTCTTC. Translating it yields CASSVAPQLASKSSYNEQFF.

V and J are TRBV12-3 or TRBV12-4 and TRBJ1-5; 10 bases agree with TRBD1. The CDR3 consists of 10 residues. The ends lost 8 bases at V and 15 bases at J; junction bases unmatched: 4. The DNA of the CDR3 is TGTGCCAGCTGGGACAGGGGCCGGCATTTT. It translates to CASWDRGRHF.